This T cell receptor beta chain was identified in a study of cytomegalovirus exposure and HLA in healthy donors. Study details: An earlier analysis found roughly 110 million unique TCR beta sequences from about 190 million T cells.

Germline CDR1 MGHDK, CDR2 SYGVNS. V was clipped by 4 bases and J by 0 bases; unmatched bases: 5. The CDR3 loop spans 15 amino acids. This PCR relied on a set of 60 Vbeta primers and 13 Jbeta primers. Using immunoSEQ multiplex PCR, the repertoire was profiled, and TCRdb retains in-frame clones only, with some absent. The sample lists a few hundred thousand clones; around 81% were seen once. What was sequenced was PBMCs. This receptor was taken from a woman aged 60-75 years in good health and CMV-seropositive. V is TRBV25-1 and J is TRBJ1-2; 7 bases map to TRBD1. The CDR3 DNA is TGTGCCAGCAGTGCGCCCGGGACAGCTAACTATGGCTACACCTTC. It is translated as CASSAPGTANYGYTF.